The T cell receptor (beta chain) described here comes from a study of T cells after yellow fever vaccination. Points from the study as a whole: Subsequent to the booster, the majority of primary-vaccination clones reappeared (around 97% CD4, 85% to 90% CD8). The study noted that FACS-sorted repertoires could contain abundant clonotypes contaminating from the bulk population.

This clonotype was observed many times. Its specificity is not known. TCRdb ran MiXCR on the 5' RACE reads and lists one entry per CDR3 protein. Of approximately 120,000 distinct CDR3 sequences in the sample, 7.4% were seen once. The receptor's source is a man in his late teens or twenties who received the YFV17D yellow fever vaccine. The specimen comprised CD4+ T cells sorted from PBMCs, sampled roughly 10 days after the first yellow fever vaccination.

CDR3: CASRVGTQNNEQFF. The CDR3 nucleotides read TGTGCCAGCAGAGTAGGGACACAGAACAATGAGCAGTTCTTC. The chain has TRBV6-5 and TRBJ2-1; D might be TRBD1 (6 bases). V was trimmed by 6 bases and J by 5 bases, leaving 14 bases between them. Germline CDR1 MNHEY, CDR2 SVGAGI. The CDR3 is 14 residues long.